These 5 T cell receptor beta chains share one sample of origin, sequenced in a study of blood T cell repertoires in COVID-19. Data came from immunoSEQ multiplex PCR; TCRdb stores just in-frame clones and leaves some out. Counted here are about 320,000 clones, roughly 89% occurring once; the ten biggest clones make up about 8.9%. Material for sequencing was PBMCs or T cells enriched from blood (not recorded which). Receptor source: a woman younger than 35 who had recovered from COVID-19.

The genes are TRBV2 and TRBJ2-3; no definite D call. This CDR3 is built from 13 residues. Germline V lookup: CDR1 SNHLY, CDR2 FYNNEI. V shed 6 bases and J shed 2 bases, with 9 bases lying between them. CDR3 sequence: CASSLPPTDTQYF. Here the CDR3 DNA reads TGTGCCAGCAGCCTCCCCCCCACAGATACGCAGTATTTT.

This clone was counted between two and nine times. The chain uses TRBV7-9 and TRBJ2-7; 10 nucleotides line up with TRBD2. CDR3 length equals 14 residues. Germline V lookup: CDR1 SEHNR, CDR2 FQNEAQ (reference sequence). V shed 4 bases and J 0 bases; nucleotides not matched to a gene: 0. The CDR3 coding sequence is TGTGCCAGCAGCTCTAGCGGGAGCTCCTACGAGCAGTACTTC. Its protein product is CASSSSGSSYEQYF.

The rearrangement uses TRBV6-2 or TRBV6-3 and TRBJ1-3; maybe TRBD1 (6 bases). Germline V lookup: CDR1 MNHEY, CDR2 SVGEGT. V was trimmed by 6 bases and J by 3 bases, leaving 15 bases between them. CDR3 size: 15 residues. CDR3 sequence reads: CASSKSGTSGNTIYF. CDR3 sequence (DNA): TGTGCCAGCAGCAAATCCGGGACAAGTGGAAACACCATATATTTT.

The CDR3 nucleotides read TGTGCCAGCAGCTTAATGAGGACTAGGGGTTACTACAATGAGCAGTTCTTC. Translation gives CASSLMRTRGYYNEQFF. The chain carries TRBV7-2 and TRBJ2-1; TRBD2 aligns across 7 bases. The CDR3 has 17 residues. CDR1 and CDR2 from the germline V gene are SGHTA and FQGNSA. Trimming removed 2 bases from V and 3 bases from J; junction bases left unmatched: 10. Using reference TRBV7-2 and TRBJ2-1 for the parts outside the CDR3, the full variable domain is GAGVSQSPSNKVTEKGKDVELRCDPISGHTALYWYRQSLGQGLEFLIYFQGNSAPDKSGLPSDRFSAERTGGSVSTLTIQRTQQEDSAVYLCASSLMRTRGYYNEQFFGPGTRLTVL.

The table lists this clone with a count of one. The chain has TRBV28 and TRBJ2-5; D may be TRBD1 (6 bases). V lost 6 bases and J lost 5, with 16 bases in between. CDR3 length equals 14 residues. The germline CDR1 and CDR2 sequences are MDHEN and SYDVKM. CDR3 sequence: CASRWVRGYETQYF. The CDR3 DNA sequence: TGTGCCAGCAGATGGGTCAGGGGCTATGAGACCCAGTACTTC.